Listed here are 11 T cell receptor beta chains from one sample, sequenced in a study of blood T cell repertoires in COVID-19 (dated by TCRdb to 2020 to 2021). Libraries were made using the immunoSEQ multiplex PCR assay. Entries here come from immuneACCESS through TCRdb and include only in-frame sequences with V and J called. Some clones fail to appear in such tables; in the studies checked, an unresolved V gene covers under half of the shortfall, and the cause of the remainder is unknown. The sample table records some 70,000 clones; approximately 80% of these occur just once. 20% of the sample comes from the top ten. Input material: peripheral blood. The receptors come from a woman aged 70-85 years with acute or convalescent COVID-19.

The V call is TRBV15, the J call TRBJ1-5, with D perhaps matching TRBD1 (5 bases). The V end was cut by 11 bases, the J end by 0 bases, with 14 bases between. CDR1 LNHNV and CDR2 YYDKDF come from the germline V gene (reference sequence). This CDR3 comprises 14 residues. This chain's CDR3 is CAAGGAYSNQPQHF. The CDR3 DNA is TGTGCCGCGGGAGGGGCGTATAGCAATCAGCCCCAGCATTTT.

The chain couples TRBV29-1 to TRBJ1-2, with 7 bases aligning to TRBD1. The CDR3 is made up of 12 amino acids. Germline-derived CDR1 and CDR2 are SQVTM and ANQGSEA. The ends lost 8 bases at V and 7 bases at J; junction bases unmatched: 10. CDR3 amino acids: CSYDREVGGYTF. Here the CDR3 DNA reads TGCAGCTACGACAGGGAAGTAGGTGGCTACACCTTC. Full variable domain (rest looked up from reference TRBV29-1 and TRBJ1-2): SAVISQKPSRDICQRGTSLTIQCQVDSQVTMMFWYRQQPGQSLTLIATANQGSEATYESGFVIDKFPISRPNLTFSTLTVSNMSPEDSSIYLCSYDREVGGYTFGSGTRLTVV.

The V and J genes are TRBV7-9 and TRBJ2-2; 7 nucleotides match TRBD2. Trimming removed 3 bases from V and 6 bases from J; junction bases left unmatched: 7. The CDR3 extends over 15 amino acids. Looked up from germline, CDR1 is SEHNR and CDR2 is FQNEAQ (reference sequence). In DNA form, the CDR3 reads TGTGCCAGCAGCTTCCCTAGCGGTCCTGCCGGGGAGCTGTTTTTT. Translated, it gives CASSFPSGPAGELFF.

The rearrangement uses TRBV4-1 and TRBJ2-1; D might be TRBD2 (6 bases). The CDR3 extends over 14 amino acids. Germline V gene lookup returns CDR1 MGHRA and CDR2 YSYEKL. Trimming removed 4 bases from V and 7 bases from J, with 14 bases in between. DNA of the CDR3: TGCGCCAGCAGCCTCTGGGGGGTTTCGAATGAGCAGTTCTTC. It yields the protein CASSLWGVSNEQFF.

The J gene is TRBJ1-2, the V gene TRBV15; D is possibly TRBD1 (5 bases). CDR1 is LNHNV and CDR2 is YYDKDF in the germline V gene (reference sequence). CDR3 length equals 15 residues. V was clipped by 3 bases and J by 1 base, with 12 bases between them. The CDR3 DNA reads TGTGCCACCAGCAGGGATGACAGTTTTAACTATGGCTACACCTTC. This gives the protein CATSRDDSFNYGYTF.

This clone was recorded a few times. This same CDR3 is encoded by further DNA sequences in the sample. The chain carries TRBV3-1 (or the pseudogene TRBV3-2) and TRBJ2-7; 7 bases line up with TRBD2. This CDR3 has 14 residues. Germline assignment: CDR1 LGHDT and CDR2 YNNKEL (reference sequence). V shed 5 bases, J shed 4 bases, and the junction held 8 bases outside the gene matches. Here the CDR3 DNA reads TGTGCCAGCAGCTCCCAGCGGGGCCCGTACGAGCAGTACTTC. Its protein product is CASSSQRGPYEQYF.

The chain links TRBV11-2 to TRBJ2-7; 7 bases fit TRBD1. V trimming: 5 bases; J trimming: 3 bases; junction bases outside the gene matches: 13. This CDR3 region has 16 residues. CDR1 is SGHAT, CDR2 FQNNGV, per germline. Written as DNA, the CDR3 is TGTGCCAGCAGCCACTCCAACCTCCGGGACAGCTACGAGCAGTACTTC. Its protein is CASSHSNLRDSYEQYF.

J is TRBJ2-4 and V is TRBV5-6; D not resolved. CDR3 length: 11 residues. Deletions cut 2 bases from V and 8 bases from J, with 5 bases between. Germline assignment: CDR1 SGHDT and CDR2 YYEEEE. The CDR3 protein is CASSFRDIQYF. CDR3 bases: TGTGCCAGCAGCTTTCGTGACATTCAGTACTTC.

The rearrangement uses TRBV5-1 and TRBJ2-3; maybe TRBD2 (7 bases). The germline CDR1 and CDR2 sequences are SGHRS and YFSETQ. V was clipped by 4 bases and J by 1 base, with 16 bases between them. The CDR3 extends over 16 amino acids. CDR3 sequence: CASSPGGGAGTDTQYF. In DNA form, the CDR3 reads TGCGCCAGCAGCCCTGGTGGGGGGGCAGGCACAGATACGCAGTATTTT. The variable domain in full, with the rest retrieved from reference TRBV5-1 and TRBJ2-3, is KAGVTQTPRYLIKTRGQQVTLSCSPISGHRSVSWYQQTPGQGLQFLFEYFSETQRNKGNFPGRFSGRQFSNSRSEMNVSTLELGDSALYLCASSPGGGAGTDTQYFGPGTRLTVL.

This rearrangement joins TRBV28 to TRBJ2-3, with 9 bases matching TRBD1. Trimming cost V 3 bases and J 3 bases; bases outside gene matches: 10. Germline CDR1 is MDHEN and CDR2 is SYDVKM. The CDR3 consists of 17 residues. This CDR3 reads CASSFTGGAWETDTQYF. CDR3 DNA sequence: TGTGCCAGCAGTTTTACAGGGGGCGCGTGGGAGACAGATACGCAGTATTTT.

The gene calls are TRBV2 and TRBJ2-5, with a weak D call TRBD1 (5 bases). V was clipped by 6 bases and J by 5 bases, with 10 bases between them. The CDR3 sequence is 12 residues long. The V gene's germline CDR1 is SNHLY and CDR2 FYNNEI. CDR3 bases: TGTGCCAGCAGCAGGGCGATGGAGACCCAGTACTTC. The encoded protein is CASSRAMETQYF.